The 7 T cell receptor beta chains given below trace back to one sample, sequenced in a study of T-cell reconstitution after alpha-beta-depleted transplantation in children. Unique molecular identifiers were incorporated when the TCRbeta library was constructed. MiXCR was run by TCRdb on the PCR reads, yielding one entry per CDR3 protein. The profile shows approximately 400,000 distinct CDR3 sequences, around 9.9% of them singletons. Sequencing was performed on PBMCs from the stem cell graft donor, taken from the stem cell graft. The receptor source for this set is a human donor who donated a stem cell graft to a child with acute myeloid leukemia.

The chain recombines TRBV5-1 with TRBJ2-3; 7 bases agree with TRBD1. The CDR3 has 12 residues. The J segment lost 6 bases and the V segment lost 4 bases, leaving 2 bases of the junction unmatched. In germline, CDR1 is SGHRS, CDR2 YFSETQ. This CDR3 is CASSVQGDTQYF. As DNA, the CDR3 is TGCGCCAGCAGCGTACAGGGGGATACGCAGTATTTT.

This clonotype has ten or more counts. The chain joins TRBV10-3 to TRBJ2-3; 10 positions agree with TRBD1. With V trimmed by 6 bases and J by 2 bases, 5 bases remained unmatched. The CDR3 extends over 15 amino acids. Germline-derived CDR1 and CDR2 are ENHRY and SYGVKD. The CDR3 spells CAISRDRGNTDTQYF. CDR3 DNA: TGTGCCATCAGCAGGGACAGGGGTAACACAGATACGCAGTATTTT.

DNA for the CDR3: TGTGCCAGCAGCTTAGTGGGGACAGGGTACAATGAGCAGTTCTTC. This codes for CASSLVGTGYNEQFF. This rearrangement joins TRBV7-8 to TRBJ2-1; 9 bases align to TRBD1. The CDR3 runs 15 residues. CDR1 and CDR2 (germline): SGHVS, FQNEAQ. Trimming at V came to 1 base and at J to 4 bases, leaving 2 bases not matched to a gene.

The CDR3 region is CASSSGQAILNSPLHF. The CDR3 nucleotides read TGTGCCAGCAGTTCGGGACAGGCCATTCTTAATTCACCCCTCCACTTT. This sequence joins TRBV27 and TRBJ1-6; TRBD1 aligns across 8 bases. Per germline, CDR1 MNHEY and CDR2 SMNVEV (reference sequence). CDR3 length: 16 residues. V was pared by 4 bases and J by 6 bases, with 8 bases of the junction left unmatched.

The chain recombines TRBV6-1 with TRBJ1-3, with 10 positions matching TRBD1. The CDR3 extends over 15 amino acids. Germline trimming cut 6 bases from V and 7 bases from J; bases unmatched to any gene: 9. In germline, CDR1 is MNHNS, CDR2 SASEGT. The CDR3 loop is CASRDTGTGDNTIYF. The CDR3 coding sequence is TGTGCCAGCAGGGATACTGGGACAGGGGACAACACCATATATTTT.

A few counts support this clonotype. This chain uses TRBV6-5 with TRBJ2-1; D not certain. The CDR3 loop spans 15 amino acids. Per the germline V gene, CDR1 is MNHEY and CDR2 is SVGAGI. V was pared by 4 bases and J by 2 bases, with 12 bases between. CDR3 protein: CASSSGRPTYNEQFF. CDR3 DNA sequence: TGTGCCAGCAGTTCCGGACGTCCCACCTACAATGAGCAGTTCTTC.

J is TRBJ1-4 and V is TRBV6-5; D is ambiguous. The CDR3 totals 17 residues. The V gene's germline CDR1 is MNHEY and CDR2 SVGAGI. The V end lost 0 bases, the J end lost 0 bases, and 11 bases lay between the germline ends. In DNA, the CDR3 is TGTGCCAGCAGTTACTCGAGGCAGTACGCAACTAATGAAAAACTGTTTTTT. Amino acids: CASSYSRQYATNEKLFF.